The T cell receptor beta chain described here comes from a study of cytomegalovirus exposure and HLA in healthy donors. Overall study context: An earlier analysis found around 100 million unique TCR beta sequences from about 190 million T cells.

60 Vbeta and 13 Jbeta primers were used in PCR. Profiled with immunoSEQ multiplex PCR; TCRdb holds only in-frame clones, not every one. The sample consists of 100,000 to 150,000 clones, 74% of them appearing once. Material for sequencing was PBMCs. The TCR sequence derives from a woman between 50 and 59 years old in good health and CMV-seropositive.

CDR3 sequence reads: CASSLTSGVSYGYTF. In DNA, the CDR3 is TGTGCCAGCAGCTTAACCTCCGGGGTGAGCTATGGCTACACCTTC. The chain couples TRBV7-2 to TRBJ1-2; D remains ambiguous. The ends were cut back, 2 bases at V and 4 bases at J, with 14 bases in the middle. This CDR3 comprises 15 residues. The germline V gene has CDR1 SGHTA and CDR2 FQGNSA. Together with reference TRBV7-2 and TRBJ1-2, the CDR3 gives the full variable domain: GAGVSQSPSNKVTEKGKDVELRCDPISGHTALYWYRQSLGQGLEFLIYFQGNSAPDKSGLPSDRFSAERTGGSVSTLTIQRTQQEDSAVYLCASSLTSGVSYGYTFGSGTRLTVV.